This T cell receptor beta chain was sequenced during a study of T cells in Graves' hyperthyroidism and ophthalmopathy. This clonotype was recorded at least ten times. From RNA transcripts, TCR beta CDR3 regions were amplified. HTBI primers were employed in a first-round RT-PCR of the TCR CDR3. MiXCR, applied by TCRdb to the multiplex PCR reads, yields one record per CDR3 protein. In the table there are about 420,000 distinct CDR3 sequences, 15% to 19% of which are singletons. The clonotype comes from a woman younger than 30 with Graves' hyperthyroidism. The sequenced sample consisted of blood.

In DNA, the CDR3 is TGTGCCAGCAGCGTACTAGACCCGACAGGGTACGAGAATTCACCCCTCCACTTT. This sequence encodes CASSVLDPTGYENSPLHF. V usage is TRBV7-8 and J usage is TRBJ1-6, with 7 bases identical to TRBD1. The CDR3 totals 18 residues. The germline V gene encodes CDR1 SGHVS and CDR2 FQNEAQ. V was clipped by 5 bases and J by 7 bases; unmatched bases: 17.